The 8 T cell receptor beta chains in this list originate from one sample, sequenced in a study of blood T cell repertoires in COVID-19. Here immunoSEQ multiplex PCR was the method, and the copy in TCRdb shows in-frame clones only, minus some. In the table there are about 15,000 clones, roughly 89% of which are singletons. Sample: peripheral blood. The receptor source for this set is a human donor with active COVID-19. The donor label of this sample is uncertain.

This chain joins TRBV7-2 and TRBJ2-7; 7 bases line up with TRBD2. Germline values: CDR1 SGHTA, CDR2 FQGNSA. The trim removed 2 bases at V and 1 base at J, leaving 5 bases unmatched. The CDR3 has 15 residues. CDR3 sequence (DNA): TGTGCCAGCAGCTTAACGGCGGGAGTGTCCTACGAGCAGTACTTC. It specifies CASSLTAGVSYEQYF.

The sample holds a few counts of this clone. As DNA, the CDR3 is TGTGCCAGCAGTTACTCGATCGAGGGTCTTAACGGGGAGCTGTTTTTT. It yields the protein CASSYSIEGLNGELFF. The chain has TRBV6-5 and TRBJ2-2; the D gene is possibly TRBD2 (5 bases). CDR1 MNHEY and CDR2 SVGAGI come from the germline V gene. Trimming removed 0 bases at V and 7 bases at J, with 15 bases between. This CDR3 is 16 amino acids long.

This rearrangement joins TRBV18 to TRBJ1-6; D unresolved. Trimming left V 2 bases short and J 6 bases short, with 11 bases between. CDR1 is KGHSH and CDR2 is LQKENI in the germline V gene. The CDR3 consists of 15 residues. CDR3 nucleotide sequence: TGTGCCAGCTCACCAGGAGTTTTGCGTAATTCACCCCTCCACTTT. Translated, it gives CASSPGVLRNSPLHF.

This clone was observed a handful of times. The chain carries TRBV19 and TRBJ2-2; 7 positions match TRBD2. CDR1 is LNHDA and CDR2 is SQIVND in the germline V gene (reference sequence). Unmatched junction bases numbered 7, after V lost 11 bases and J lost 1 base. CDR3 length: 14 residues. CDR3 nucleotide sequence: TGTGCCGGGGGGGAGAGTTTGAACACCGGGGAGCTGTTTTTT. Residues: CAGGESLNTGELFF.

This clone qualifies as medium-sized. The CDR3 protein is CASSYWGLAGGTDTQYF. The CDR3 DNA reads as TGTGCCAGCAGTTACTGGGGACTAGCGGGGGGGACAGATACGCAGTATTTT. The chain has TRBV6-2 or TRBV6-3 and TRBJ2-3, with 16 bases matching TRBD2. The CDR3 length is 17 residues. The V gene end was trimmed by 1 base and the J gene end by 3 bases; junction bases not matched to a gene: 1. Germline CDR1 reads MNHEY; CDR2 reads SVGEGT.

The CDR3 bases are TGTGCCAGCAGCCCTCCGGGACTAGCGGGAGGCACAGATACGCAGTATTTT. The encoded protein is CASSPPGLAGGTDTQYF. The J gene is TRBJ2-3, the V gene TRBV6-2 or TRBV6-3; 14 bases match TRBD2. Germline V CDR1 and CDR2: MNHEY, SVGEGT. The trim removed 6 bases at V and 1 base at J, leaving 6 bases unmatched. The CDR3 has 17 amino acids.

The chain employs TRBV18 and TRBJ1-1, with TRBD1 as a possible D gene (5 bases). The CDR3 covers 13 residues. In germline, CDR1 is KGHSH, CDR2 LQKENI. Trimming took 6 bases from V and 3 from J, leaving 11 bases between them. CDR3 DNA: TGTGCCAGCTCCCTAGGCAGGGACACTGAAGCTTTCTTT. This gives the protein CASSLGRDTEAFF. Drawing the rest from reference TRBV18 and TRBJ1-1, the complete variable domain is NAGVMQNPRHLVRRRGQEARLRCSPMKGHSHVYWYRQLPEEGLKFMVYLQKENIIDESGMPKERFSAEFPKEGPSILRIQQVVRGDSAAYFCASSLGRDTEAFFGQGTRLTVV.

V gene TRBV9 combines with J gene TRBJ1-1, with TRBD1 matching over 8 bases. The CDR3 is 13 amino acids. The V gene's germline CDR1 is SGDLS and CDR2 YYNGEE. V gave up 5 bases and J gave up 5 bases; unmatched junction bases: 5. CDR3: CASSSGGLTEAFF. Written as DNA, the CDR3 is TGTGCCAGCAGTTCAGGGGGCCTAACTGAAGCTTTCTTT.